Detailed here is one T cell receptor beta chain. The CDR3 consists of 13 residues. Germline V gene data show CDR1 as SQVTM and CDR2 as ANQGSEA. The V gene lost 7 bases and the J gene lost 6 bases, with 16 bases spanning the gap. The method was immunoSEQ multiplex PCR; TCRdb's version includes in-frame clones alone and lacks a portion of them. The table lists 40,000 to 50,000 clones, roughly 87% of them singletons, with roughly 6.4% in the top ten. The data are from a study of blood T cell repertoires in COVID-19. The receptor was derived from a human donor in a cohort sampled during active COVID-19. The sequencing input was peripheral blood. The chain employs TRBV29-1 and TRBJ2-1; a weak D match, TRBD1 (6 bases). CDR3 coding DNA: TGCAGCGGGGAAAGGGGGTCAGGCAATGAGCAGTTCTTC. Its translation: CSGERGSGNEQFF.